The TCR beta chain under discussion was sequenced for a study of cytomegalovirus exposure and HLA in healthy donors. V shed 2 bases and J shed 0 bases, with 9 bases lying between them. Germline V gene lookup returns CDR1 MNHEY and CDR2 SVGAGI. This CDR3 spans 15 amino acids. Sequencing was performed with immunoSEQ multiplex PCR; in TCRdb, only in-frame clones are kept and a portion is missing. The sample contains under 250,000 clones, more than 85% of which appear only once. Specimen: PBMCs. This receptor was obtained from a man in his late teens or twenties in good health and CMV-seropositive. The genes are TRBV6-5 and TRBJ2-3; D not certain. CDR3 coding DNA: TGTGCCAGCAGTTACGCGCAGTTTAGCACAGATACGCAGTATTTT. Residues: CASSYAQFSTDTQYF.